The 13 T cell receptor beta chains in this list originate from one sample, sequenced in a study of blood T cell repertoires in COVID-19. Profiling relied on immunoSEQ multiplex PCR, and the TCRdb table lists in-frame clones only, not all of them. Of 110,000 to 150,000 clones in the sample, around 87% were seen once. Source material: PBMCs or T cells enriched from blood (not recorded which). These TCRs come from a man in his fifties or sixties who had recovered from COVID-19.

The chain is built from TRBV29-1 and TRBJ2-7, with D possibly matching TRBD1 (6 bases). The V end lost 4 bases, the J end lost 5 bases, and 12 bases lay between the germline ends. Germline CDR1 is SQVTM and CDR2 is ANQGSEA. This CDR3 is 12 amino acids long. The CDR3 DNA sequence: TGCAGCGTTGCGACACAGGGAAACGAGCAGTACTTC. Its protein is CSVATQGNEQYF.

The V gene is TRBV2, the J gene TRBJ1-1; D is perhaps TRBD1 (6 bases). CDR3 size: 11 residues. The germline V gene encodes CDR1 SNHLY and CDR2 FYNNEI. V was clipped by 8 bases and J by 3 bases, with 7 bases between them. DNA of the CDR3: TGTGCCAGCGAGGGGGACACTGAAGCTTTCTTT. This sequence encodes CASEGDTEAFF.

The V gene is TRBV2, the J gene TRBJ2-1, with 9 bases that match TRBD2. The CDR3 contains 15 residues. Germline CDR1 SNHLY, CDR2 FYNNEI. With V trimmed by 5 bases and J by 8 bases, 10 bases remained unmatched. CDR3 sequence: CASSFSSGVTDEQFF. CDR3 DNA sequence: TGTGCCAGCAGTTTTTCTAGCGGGGTGACGGATGAGCAGTTCTTC.

The rearrangement links TRBV5-1 to TRBJ1-1; a weak D match, TRBD1 (5 bases). The germline gives CDR1 SGHRS, CDR2 YFSETQ. V dropped 5 bases and J dropped 5 bases, with 10 bases sitting between them. The CDR3 is 12 amino acids. This CDR3 is CASREPGTEAFF. In DNA, the CDR3 is TGCGCCAGCAGAGAACCAGGGACTGAAGCTTTCTTT.

The DNA of the CDR3 is TGCAGCGTGGGGGCGAAGGGGCGTTCGGGGGAGCTGTTTTTT. Residues: CSVGAKGRSGELFF. This chain joins TRBV29-1 and TRBJ2-2, with D perhaps TRBD1 (6 bases). Germline V lookup: CDR1 SQVTM, CDR2 ANQGSEA. The CDR3 length is 14 residues. Trimming stripped 6 bases from V and 8 bases from J, with 19 bases between.

The chain links TRBV29-1 to TRBJ2-7; 8 positions agree with TRBD1. This CDR3 has 12 residues. After removal of 6 bases from V and 4 bases from J, the junction contained 5 bases not matched to a gene. Germline values: CDR1 SQVTM, CDR2 ANQGSEA. The DNA for the CDR3 is TGCAGCGTCTTGACAGGGGCTTACGAGCAGTACTTC. Amino acid sequence: CSVLTGAYEQYF.

The rearrangement links TRBV28 to TRBJ2-7; D may be TRBD1 (5 bases). Trimming shortened V by 4 bases and J by 0 bases, and 10 bases separated the two germline ends. The CDR3 runs to 14 residues. Looked up from germline, CDR1 is MDHEN and CDR2 is SYDVKM. The CDR3 DNA reads as TGTGCCAGCAGTTCCGTCAGGGTCTCCTACGAGCAGTACTTC. Its translation is CASSSVRVSYEQYF.

The chain couples TRBV10-1 to TRBJ2-2, with 14 positions matching TRBD2. The trim removed 2 bases at V and 4 bases at J, leaving 3 bases unmatched. Germline V CDR1 and CDR2: WNHNN, SYGVQD (reference sequence). The CDR3 is 17 amino acids. The CDR3 bases are TGCGCCAGCAGTGAGGGACTAGCGGGGGGATTCACCGGGGAGCTGTTTTTT. Translation: CASSEGLAGGFTGELFF.

This rearrangement joins TRBV24-1 to TRBJ1-3; D remains ambiguous. The germline V and J ends were trimmed by 3 bases and 0 bases, with 11 bases remaining between them. The germline gives CDR1 KGHDR, CDR2 SFDVKD. This CDR3 spans 16 amino acids. The CDR3 coding sequence is TGTGCCACCAGTGATGGCTCAGGTATCTCTGGAAACACCATATATTTT. This codes for CATSDGSGISGNTIYF.

The chain has TRBV6-6 and TRBJ1-2, with 8 positions matching TRBD1. The CDR3 totals 13 residues. Germline V gene lookup returns CDR1 MNHNY and CDR2 SVGAGI (reference sequence). After removal of 7 bases from V and 5 bases from J, the junction contained 6 bases not matched to a gene. As DNA, the CDR3 is TGTGCCAGCACCCCCGACAGGGGTTATGGCTACACCTTC. Its protein is CASTPDRGYGYTF.

V usage is TRBV3-1 (or the pseudogene TRBV3-2) and J usage is TRBJ2-7, with D tentatively TRBD2 (6 bases). Deletions cut 4 bases from V and 7 bases from J, with 11 bases between. The CDR3 totals 12 residues. Germline V gives CDR1 LGHDT, CDR2 YNNKEL (reference sequence). CDR3 coding DNA: TGTGCCAGCAGCCCCTTTGCGGGGGAGCAGTACTTC. It encodes CASSPFAGEQYF.

V usage is TRBV5-6 and J usage is TRBJ2-5; D is ambiguous. This CDR3 contains 12 residues. The V end lost 4 bases, the J end lost 0 bases, and 4 bases lay between the germline ends. The germline gives CDR1 SGHDT, CDR2 YYEEEE. This chain's CDR3 is CASSAYQETQYF. The DNA of the CDR3 is TGTGCCAGCAGCGCGTACCAAGAGACCCAGTACTTC.

This clone has a single count. The chain is built from TRBV21-1 and TRBJ2-1; TRBD2 is taken as the D call from the table, unchecked against the DNA. TRBV21-1 is reported as a pseudogene. The CDR3 totals 15 residues. CDR3 bases: TGTGCCAGCAGCATTTGCGATAGCTCCTACAATGAGCAGTTCTTC. Translated: CASSICDSSYNEQFF.